The sequence of this T cell receptor beta chain was determined in a study of CD8+ T cells in alopecia areata (dated by TCRdb to the late 2010s). Notes on the research overall: Skin from C3H/HeJ donors with spontaneous alopecia (roughly 6-12 months old) was grafted onto female C3H/HeJ recipients aged roughly 6-11 weeks. The RNA source kit depended on sample type: the PAXgene miRNA kit for fixed scalp, the miRNeasy kit for PBMCs, and the RNeasy kit for mouse skin. Clonality in the scalp was compared among normal scalp (n=4), patchy alopecia areata scalp (n=8), and alopecia totalis/universalis scalp (n=8). Scalp tissue and sorted CD4+ and CD8+ peripheral blood T cells from patchy and totalis/universalis alopecia areata patients and from healthy controls were covered by human TCRbeta sequencing. The study used high-throughput TCRbeta sequencing to examine T cell clonal expansion in alopecia areata, in both the C3H/HeJ mouse model and human patients. TCRbeta CDR3 regions were amplified by immunoSEQ multiplex PCR with 35 Vbeta forward and 13 Jbeta reverse primers. General conclusions and limits of the study: TCR sequences shared between patients were less clear than in mice, possibly partly because of HLA diversity in the patient population. Resident alphabeta T cells in normal human skin are also sequenced, complicating scalp TCR repertoire analysis, unlike mouse skin dominated by gammadelta T cells. Compared with normal scalp, lesional scalp had higher clonality and more expanded CD8+ clones, particularly in alopecia totalis/universalis, a pattern that suggests antigenic drive.

This clone was counted only a few times. Its antigen has not been determined. It may be a read error: a sequence one base away is much more abundant. Being a mouse receptor, it is described with mouse gene labels and germline sequences. The read falls 4 residues short of the CDR3 end, and the missing part is taken from the germline J gene. Other DNA sequences within the sample encode an identical CDR3. The germline V gene supplies CDR1 NNHDY and CDR2 SYVADS. CDR3 length: 12 amino acids, cysteine to phenylalanine. The CDR3 was read in part: 24 bases, with the frame set at base 1. Cut back by 3 bases and 3 bases, the V and J ends lie 6 bases apart. Pooled mouse cutaneous lymph node cells were stained for CD4, CD8alpha, NKG2D, NKG2ACE and other markers, then sorted on a BD Influx. Library preparation was by the immunoSEQ multiplex PCR assay. To provide template for TCR sequencing, every sample had RNA extracted and reverse transcribed into cDNA. First-strand cDNA was synthesized using SuperScript III with a 2:1 mix of oligo-dT and random hexamers. A synthetic immune receptor repertoire was used to assess amplification bias, and residual bias was removed computationally. Sequencing of the libraries was done on Illumina HiSeq with 60 bp reads that cover the CDR3, reading from J toward V. The paper's data handling went like this. Raw reads were preprocessed to remove errors, and CDR3 was defined by IMGT conventions from the conserved cysteine to phenylalanine. Clonality was computed by normalizing Shannon entropy by log2 of the number of productive unique TCRs and subtracting the result from 1. Whether each scalp clone was CD4 or CD8 was inferred by checking scalp TCRbeta sequences against the CD4 and CD8 repertoires from sorted blood. TCRdb mirrors the immuneACCESS table, restricted to in-frame sequences. Some clones are absent from its copies; in checked studies, under half trace to an unresolved V gene, and the reason for the others is unknown. The V and J calls and clone size are taken from that table; D and trimming were inferred from the DNA. The table puts more than 250,000 clones in this sample, none counted just once. The ten biggest clones cover roughly 1.2% of the sample.

Material: CD4+ T cells sorted from a lymph node. The rearranged segments are TRBV13-3 and TRBJ1-1, and TRBD1 may be the D gene, going by 6 matching bases. The origin of this receptor is a C3H/HeJ mouse with alopecia areata. This mouse strain bears the MHC haplotype H2-k. The CDR3 here reads CASSGQDTEVFF. Partial CDR3 DNA: TGTGCCAGCAGTGGACAGGACACA.